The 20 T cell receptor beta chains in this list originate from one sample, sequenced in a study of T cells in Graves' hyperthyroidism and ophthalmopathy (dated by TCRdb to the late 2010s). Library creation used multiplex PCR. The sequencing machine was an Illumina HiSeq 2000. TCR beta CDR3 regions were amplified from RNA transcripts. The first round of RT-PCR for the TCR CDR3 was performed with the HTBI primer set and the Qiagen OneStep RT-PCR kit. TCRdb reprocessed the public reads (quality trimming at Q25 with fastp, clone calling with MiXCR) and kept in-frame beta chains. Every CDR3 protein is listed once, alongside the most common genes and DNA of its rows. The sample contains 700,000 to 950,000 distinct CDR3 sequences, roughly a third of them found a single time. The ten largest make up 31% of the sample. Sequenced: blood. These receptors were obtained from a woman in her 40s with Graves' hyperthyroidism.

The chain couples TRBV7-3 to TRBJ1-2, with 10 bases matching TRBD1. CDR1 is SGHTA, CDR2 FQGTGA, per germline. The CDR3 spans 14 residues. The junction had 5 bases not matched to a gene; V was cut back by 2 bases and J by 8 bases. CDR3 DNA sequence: TGTGCCAGCAGCTTAGCGACAGGGGGCAGAGGCTACACCTTC. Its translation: CASSLATGGRGYTF. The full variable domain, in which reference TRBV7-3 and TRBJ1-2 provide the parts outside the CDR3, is GAGVSQTPSNKVTEKGKYVELRCDPISGHTALYWYRQSLGQGPEFLIYFQGTGAADDSGLPNDRFFAVRPEGSVSTLKIQRTERGDSAVYLCASSLATGGRGYTFGSGTRLTVV.

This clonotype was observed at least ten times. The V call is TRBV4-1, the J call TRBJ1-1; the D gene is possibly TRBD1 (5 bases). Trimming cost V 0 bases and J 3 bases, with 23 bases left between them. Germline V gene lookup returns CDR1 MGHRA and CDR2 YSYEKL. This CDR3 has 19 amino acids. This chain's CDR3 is CASSQEWLGTAYGDTEAFF. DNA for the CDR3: TGCGCCAGCAGCCAAGAGTGGCTTGGGACGGCCTATGGGGACACTGAAGCTTTCTTT.

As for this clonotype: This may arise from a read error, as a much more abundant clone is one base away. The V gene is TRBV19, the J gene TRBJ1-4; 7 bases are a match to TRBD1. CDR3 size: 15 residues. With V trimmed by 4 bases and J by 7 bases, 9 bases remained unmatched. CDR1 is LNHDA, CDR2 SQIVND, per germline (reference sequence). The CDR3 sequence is CASSNRGADGEKLFF. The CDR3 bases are TGTGCCAGTAGTAACAGGGGAGCGGATGGTGAAAAACTGTTTTTT.

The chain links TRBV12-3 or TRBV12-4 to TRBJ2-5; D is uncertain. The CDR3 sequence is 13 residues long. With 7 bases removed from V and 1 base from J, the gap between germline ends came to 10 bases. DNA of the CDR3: TGTGCCAGCATGGAAGGGCCCCAAGAGACCCAGTACTTC. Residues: CASMEGPQETQYF.

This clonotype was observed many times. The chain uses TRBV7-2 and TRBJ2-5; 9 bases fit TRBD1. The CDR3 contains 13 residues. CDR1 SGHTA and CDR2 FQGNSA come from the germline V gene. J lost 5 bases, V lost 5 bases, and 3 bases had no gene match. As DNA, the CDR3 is TGTGCCAGCAGCGGAGACAGGGGGGAGACCCAGTACTTC. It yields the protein CASSGDRGETQYF.

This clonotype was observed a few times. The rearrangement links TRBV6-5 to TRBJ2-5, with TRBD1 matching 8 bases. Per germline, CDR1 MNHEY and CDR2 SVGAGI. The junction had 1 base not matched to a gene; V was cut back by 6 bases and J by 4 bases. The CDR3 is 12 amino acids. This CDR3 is CASRTGVETQYF. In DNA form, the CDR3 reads TGTGCCAGCAGGACAGGGGTAGAGACCCAGTACTTC.

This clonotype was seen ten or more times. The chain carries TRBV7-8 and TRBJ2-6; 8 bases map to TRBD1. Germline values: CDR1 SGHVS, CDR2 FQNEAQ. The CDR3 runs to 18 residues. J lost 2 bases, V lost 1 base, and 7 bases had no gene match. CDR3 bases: TGTGCCAGCAGCTTAGGGAGAGAGACAGGGGCTGGGGCCAACGTCCTGACTTTC. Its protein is CASSLGRETGAGANVLTF.

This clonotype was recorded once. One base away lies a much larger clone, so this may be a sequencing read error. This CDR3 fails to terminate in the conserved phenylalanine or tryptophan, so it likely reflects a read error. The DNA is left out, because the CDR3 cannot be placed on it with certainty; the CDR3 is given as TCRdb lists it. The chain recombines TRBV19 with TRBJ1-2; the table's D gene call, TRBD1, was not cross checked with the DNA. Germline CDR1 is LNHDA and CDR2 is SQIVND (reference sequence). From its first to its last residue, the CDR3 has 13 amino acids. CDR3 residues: CASSAGTGDKETL.

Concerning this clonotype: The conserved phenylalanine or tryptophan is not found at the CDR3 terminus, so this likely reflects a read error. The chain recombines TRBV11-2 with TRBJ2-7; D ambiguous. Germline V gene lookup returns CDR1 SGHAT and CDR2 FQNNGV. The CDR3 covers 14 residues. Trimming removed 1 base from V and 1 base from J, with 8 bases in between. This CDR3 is CASSLVGSSYEQYL. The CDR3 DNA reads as TGTGCCAGCAGCTTAGTAGGCAGTTCCTACGAGCAGTACCTC.

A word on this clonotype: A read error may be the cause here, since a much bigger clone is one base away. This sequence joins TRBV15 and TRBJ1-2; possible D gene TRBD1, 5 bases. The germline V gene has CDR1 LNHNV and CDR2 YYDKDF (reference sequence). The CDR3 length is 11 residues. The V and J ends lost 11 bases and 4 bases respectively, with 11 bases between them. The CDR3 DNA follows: TGTGCCTCCTTAGGGGTCTATGGCTACACCTTC. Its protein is CASLGVYGYTF.

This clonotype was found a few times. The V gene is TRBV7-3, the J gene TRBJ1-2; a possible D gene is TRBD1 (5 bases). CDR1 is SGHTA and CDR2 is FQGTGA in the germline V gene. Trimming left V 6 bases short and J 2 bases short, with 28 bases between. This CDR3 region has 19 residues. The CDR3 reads CASRRRTGRNKGVNYGYTF. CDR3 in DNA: TGTGCCAGCAGGAGACGGACCGGGAGAAACAAAGGGGTCAACTATGGCTACACCTTC.

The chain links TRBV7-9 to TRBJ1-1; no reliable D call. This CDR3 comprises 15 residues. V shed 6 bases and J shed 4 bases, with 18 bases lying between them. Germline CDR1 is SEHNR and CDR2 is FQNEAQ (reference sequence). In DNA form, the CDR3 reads TGTGCCAGCAGTTTAAATTTGGGTGCGGGCACTGAAGCTTTCTTT. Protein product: CASSLNLGAGTEAFF.

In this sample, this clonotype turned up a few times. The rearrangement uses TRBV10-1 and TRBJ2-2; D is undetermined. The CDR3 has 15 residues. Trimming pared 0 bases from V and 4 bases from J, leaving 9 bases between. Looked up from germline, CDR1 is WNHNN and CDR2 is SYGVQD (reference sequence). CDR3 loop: CASSESNLGTGELFF. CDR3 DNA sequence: TGCGCCAGCAGTGAGTCGAATTTGGGCACCGGGGAGCTGTTTTTT.

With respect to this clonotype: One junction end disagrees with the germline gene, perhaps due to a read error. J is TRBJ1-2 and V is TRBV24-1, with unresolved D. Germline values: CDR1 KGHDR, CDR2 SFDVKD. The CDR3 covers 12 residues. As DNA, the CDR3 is TGTGCCAGCAGTGCTCTGGGTTTTGGCTACACCTTC. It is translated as CASSALGFGYTF.

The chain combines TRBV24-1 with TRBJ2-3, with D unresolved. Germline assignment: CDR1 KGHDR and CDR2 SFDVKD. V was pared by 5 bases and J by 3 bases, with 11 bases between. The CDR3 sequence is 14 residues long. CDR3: CATSARQRTDTQYF. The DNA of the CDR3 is TGTGCCACCAGTGCTCGGCAGAGGACAGATACGCAGTATTTT.

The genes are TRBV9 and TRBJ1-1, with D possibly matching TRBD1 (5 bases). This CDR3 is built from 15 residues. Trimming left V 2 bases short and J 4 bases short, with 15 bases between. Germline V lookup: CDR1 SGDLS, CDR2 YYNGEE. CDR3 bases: TGTGCCAGCAGCGTGGGGCCAGAAGGTCTCACTGAAGCTTTCTTT. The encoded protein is CASSVGPEGLTEAFF.

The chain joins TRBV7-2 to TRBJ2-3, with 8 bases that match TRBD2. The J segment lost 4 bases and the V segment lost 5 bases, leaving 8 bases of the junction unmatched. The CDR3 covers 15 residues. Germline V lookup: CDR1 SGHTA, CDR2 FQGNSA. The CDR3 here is CASSIDPGLADTQYF. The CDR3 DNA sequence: TGTGCCAGCAGCATCGATCCGGGACTAGCAGATACGCAGTATTTT.

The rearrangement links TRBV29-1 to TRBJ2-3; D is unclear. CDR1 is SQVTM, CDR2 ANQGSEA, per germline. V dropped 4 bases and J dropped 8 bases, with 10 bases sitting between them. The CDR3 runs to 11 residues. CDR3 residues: CSVVEDGTQYF. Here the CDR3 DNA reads TGCAGCGTTGTTGAGGACGGTACGCAGTATTTT.

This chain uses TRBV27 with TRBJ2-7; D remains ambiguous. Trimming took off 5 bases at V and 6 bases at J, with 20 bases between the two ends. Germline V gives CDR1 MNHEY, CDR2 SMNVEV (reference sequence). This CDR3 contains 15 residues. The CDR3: CASSPLMGNEGEQYF. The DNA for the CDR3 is TGTGCCAGCAGTCCGCTGATGGGAAACGAAGGCGAGCAGTACTTC.

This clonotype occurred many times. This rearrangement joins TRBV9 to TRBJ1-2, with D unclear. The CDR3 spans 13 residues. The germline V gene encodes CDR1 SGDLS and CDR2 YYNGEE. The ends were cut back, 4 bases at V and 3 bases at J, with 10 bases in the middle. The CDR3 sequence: CASSPWQDYGYTF. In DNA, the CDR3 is TGTGCCAGCAGCCCCTGGCAGGACTATGGCTACACCTTC.